This is a list of T cell receptor beta chains from one sample in a study of blood T cell repertoires in COVID-19. Assay: immunoSEQ multiplex PCR; the TCRdb copy retains only in-frame clones and omits some. Among fewer than 500,000 clones, around 87% were seen once, and the ten largest hold around 0.95%. The specimen sequenced was PBMCs or T cells enriched from blood (not recorded which). The receptors were sampled from a woman aged 25-40 years with acute COVID-19. Each CDR3 is given with its conserved first and last residue. The D gene is left open where the match is weak. Clone size appears in some rows only: once, few, many, or a class for an expanded clone.

.	TRBJ2-3	13	TRBV5-6	.	CASSLVAADTQYF	TGTGCCAGCAGCTTGGTGGCAGCAGATACGCAGTATTTT
.	TRBJ1-2	13	TRBV15	.	CATSEQGPYGYTF	TGTGCCACCAGCGAACAGGGACCCTATGGCTACACCTTC
.	TRBJ2-7	18	TRBV19	.	CASSRGRQGDRYSYEQYF	TGTGCCAGTTCCCGGGGGCGGCAGGGGGATAGGTACTCCTACGAGCAGTACTTC
.	TRBJ1-5	16	TRBV15	.	CATSMGLAGENQPQHF	TGTGCCACCAGCATGGGTCTAGCAGGAGAGAATCAGCCCCAGCATTTT
.	TRBJ2-1	16	TRBV5-1	TRBD2	CASSPLAGTLDNEQFF	TGCGCCAGCAGCCCGCTAGCGGGGACTTTAGACAATGAGCAGTTCTTC
.	TRBJ2-3	15	TRBV5-1	.	CASSPRISSTDTQYF	TGCGCCAGCAGCCCCAGGATATCTAGCACAGATACGCAGTATTTT
.	TRBJ2-1	15	TRBV14	.	CASSQGRSSYNEQFF	TGTGCCAGCAGTCAGGGGCGCAGCTCCTACAATGAGCAGTTCTTC
.	TRBJ1-1	12	TRBV12-3/TRBV12-4	.	CASSWGRTEAFF	TGTGCCAGCAGTTGGGGGAGGACTGAAGCTTTCTTT
once	TRBJ2-1	16	TRBV10-1	TRBD2	CASSERSGGRYNEQFF	TGCGCCAGCAGTGAGAGAAGCGGGGGCCGATACAATGAGCAGTTCTTC
.	TRBJ2-1	15	TRBV11-3	TRBD2	CASSATSGGYNEQFF	TGTGCCAGCAGCGCGACTAGCGGGGGGTACAATGAGCAGTTCTTC
.	TRBJ2-1	15	TRBV5-1	.	CASSVQGGAYNEQFF	TGCGCCAGCAGCGTACAGGGAGGGGCCTACAATGAGCAGTTCTTC
.	TRBJ2-3	16	TRBV18	.	CASSPRTRGTTDTQYF	TGTGCCAGCTCACCGCGGACACGAGGAACCACAGATACGCAGTATTTT
.	TRBJ2-2	14	TRBV29-1	TRBD2	CSARGGVNTGELFF	TGCAGTGCGCGTGGGGGGGTGAACACCGGGGAGCTGTTTTTT
.	TRBJ1-4	17	TRBV7-2	TRBD1	CASSGGGQGAFYEKLFF	TGTGCCAGCAGCGGTGGGGGACAGGGGGCATTCTATGAAAAACTGTTTTTT
.	TRBJ2-2	14	TRBV7-3	TRBD1	CASRRDRATGELFF	TGTGCCAGCAGACGCGACAGGGCTACCGGGGAGCTGTTTTTT
.	TRBJ2-7	17	TRBV2	TRBD2	CASSEFLLAGDTYEQYF	TGTGCCAGCAGTGAATTTCTCTTAGCGGGGGACACCTACGAGCAGTACTTC
.	TRBJ2-7	16	TRBV7-9	TRBD1	CASSLKPGQRAYEQYF	TGTGCCAGCAGCCTCAAACCGGGACAGAGAGCCTACGAGCAGTACTTC
.	TRBJ1-6	14	TRBV7-2	.	CASSSGGNYSPLHF	TGTGCCAGCAGCAGTGGGGGCAATTATTCACCCCTCCACTTT
once	TRBJ1-6	15	TRBV5-1	TRBD1	CASQTTGTDNSPLHF	TGCGCCAGCCAAACCACCGGGACAGATAATTCACCCCTCCACTTT
.	TRBJ2-2	14	TRBV30	TRBD2	CAWSVLGRAGELFF	TGTGCCTGGAGTGTTTTAGGGAGGGCCGGGGAGCTGTTTTTT
.	TRBJ2-3	13	TRBV7-9	.	CASRRGGTDTQYF	TGTGCCAGCAGACGCGGGGGCACAGATACGCAGTATTTT
.	TRBJ1-5	21	TRBV24-1	.	CATSDPTVVYWDTTYNQPQHF	TGTGCCACCAGTGATCCGACCGTCGTTTATTGGGACACAACTTACAATCAGCCCCAGCATTTT
.	TRBJ1-1	13	TRBV6-5	.	CASSYGQYTEAFF	TGTGCCAGCAGTTACGGGCAGTACACTGAAGCTTTCTTT
.	TRBJ1-4	12	TRBV7-8	TRBD1	CASSLGQEKLFF	TGTGCCAGCAGCTTGGGACAGGAAAAACTGTTTTTT
.	TRBJ1-1	13	TRBV6-5	TRBD1	CASSYSGQGRTFF	TGTGCCAGCAGTTACAGCGGACAGGGGAGGACTTTCTTT
.	TRBJ1-3	15	TRBV7-2	.	CASSLRESSGNTIYF	TGTGCCAGCAGCTTAAGGGAGAGCTCTGGAAACACCATATATTTT
.	TRBJ2-7	15	TRBV9	.	CASSVGGLRAGEQYF	TGTGCCAGCAGCGTAGGCGGACTCCGAGCTGGCGAGCAGTACTTC
.	TRBJ2-3	17	TRBV18	.	CASSPPTSSGFTDTQYF	TGTGCCAGCTCACCACCGACAAGTAGCGGTTTCACAGATACGCAGTATTTT
.	TRBJ1-2	13	TRBV19	TRBD1	CASSIRTGFGYTF	TGTGCCAGTAGTATTCGGACAGGGTTCGGCTACACCTTC
.	TRBJ1-5	19	TRBV7-3	TRBD1	CASSLTGVNYFIGNQPQHF	TGTGCCAGCAGCTTGACAGGGGTTAATTATTTCATAGGGAATCAGCCCCAGCATTTT
.	TRBJ1-1	13	TRBV7-3	TRBD1	CASRQGWGTEAFF	TGTGCCAGCAGACAGGGGTGGGGAACTGAAGCTTTCTTT
few	TRBJ1-3	16	TRBV5-1	TRBD1	CASSLPDRASGNTIYF	TGCGCCAGCAGCTTGCCCGACAGGGCTAGTGGAAACACCATATATTTT
.	TRBJ1-1	15	TRBV19	.	CASSMGALMNTEAFF	TGTGCCAGTAGTATGGGGGCACTCATGAACACTGAAGCTTTCTTT
.	TRBJ1-3	18	TRBV6-1	TRBD1	CASSETGGLSSSGNTIYF	TGTGCCAGCAGTGAGACAGGGGGTTTATCAAGCTCTGGAAACACCATATATTTT
.	TRBJ2-2	16	TRBV5-8	.	CASSWYRGGYTGELFF	TGTGCCAGCAGCTGGTATCGGGGAGGTTACACCGGGGAGCTGTTTTTT
.	TRBJ1-5	15	TRBV2	.	CASSESGQENQPQHF	TGTGCCAGCAGTGAATCTGGACAAGAAAATCAGCCCCAGCATTTT
.	TRBJ2-3	16	TRBV2	.	CASSELTGWGTDTQYF	TGTGCCAGCAGCGAACTGACAGGATGGGGCACAGATACGCAGTATTTT
.	TRBJ2-3	13	TRBV7-9	.	CASSLVRGDTQYF	TGTGCCAGCAGCTTAGTTAGAGGAGATACGCAGTATTTT
.	TRBJ1-2	14	TRBV5-1	.	CASSWTVSNYGYTF	TGCGCCAGCAGCTGGACAGTGTCTAACTATGGCTACACCTTC
many	TRBJ2-3	15	TRBV15	TRBD2	CATSRERGGTDTQYF	TGTGCCACCAGCAGAGAGCGGGGGGGCACAGATACGCAGTATTTT
.	TRBJ1-1	12	TRBV9	.	CASNGGGTEAFF	TGTGCCAGTAACGGGGGGGGCACTGAAGCTTTCTTT
.	TRBJ1-5	18	TRBV5-1	TRBD1	CASSSLHRDRGSNQPQHF	TGCGCCAGCAGCTCACTCCACCGGGACAGGGGTAGCAATCAGCCCCAGCATTTT
.	TRBJ2-2	15	TRBV6-2/TRBV6-3	.	CASSYSRLVRGELFF	TGTGCCAGCAGTTACTCGAGACTGGTGCGCGGGGAGCTGTTTTTT
.	TRBJ1-6	15	TRBV9	TRBD1	CASGDRNLQGSPLHF	TGTGCCAGCGGGGACAGGAACCTGCAGGGTTCACCCCTCCACTTT
.	TRBJ2-7	14	TRBV2	TRBD1	CASSGTGEPSGQYF	TGTGCCAGCAGTGGGACAGGGGAGCCTTCGGGGCAGTACTTC
.	TRBJ2-2	15	TRBV29-1	TRBD1	CSVNPRDRNTGELFF	TGCAGCGTTAACCCCCGGGACAGAAACACCGGGGAGCTGTTTTTT
.	TRBJ1-2	14	TRBV15	.	CATSRGRAGGGYTF	TGTGCCACCAGCAGAGGCAGGGCGGGAGGTGGCTACACCTTC
once	TRBJ2-7	12	TRBV2	TRBD1	CASRSGGYEQYF	TGTGCCAGCAGATCAGGGGGCTACGAGCAGTACTTC
.	TRBJ1-6	14	TRBV3-1/TRBV3-2	.	CASSPWEGNSPLHF	TGTGCCAGCAGCCCATGGGAGGGGAATTCACCCCTCCACTTT
.	TRBJ2-7	17	TRBV24-1	.	CATSDRQPTQVAYEQYF	TGTGCCACCAGTGATCGACAGCCCACACAGGTGGCCTACGAGCAGTACTTC
.	TRBJ2-3	13	TRBV12-3/TRBV12-4	.	CASSRYAKDTQYF	TGTGCCAGCAGTCGCTACGCTAAGGATACGCAGTATTTT